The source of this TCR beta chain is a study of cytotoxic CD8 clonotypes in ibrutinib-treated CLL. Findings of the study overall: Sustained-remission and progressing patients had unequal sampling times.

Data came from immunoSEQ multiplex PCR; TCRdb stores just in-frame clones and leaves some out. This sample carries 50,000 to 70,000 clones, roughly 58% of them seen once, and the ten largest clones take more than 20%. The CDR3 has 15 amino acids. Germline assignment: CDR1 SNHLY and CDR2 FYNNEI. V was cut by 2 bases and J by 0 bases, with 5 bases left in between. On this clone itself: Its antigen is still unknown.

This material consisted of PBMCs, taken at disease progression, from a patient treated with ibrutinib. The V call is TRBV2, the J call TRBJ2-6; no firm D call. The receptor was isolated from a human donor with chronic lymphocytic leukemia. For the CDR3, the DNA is TGTGCCAGCAGTGAACTGCACTCTGGGGCCAACGTCCTGACTTTC. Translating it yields CASSELHSGANVLTF.